The 21 T cell receptor beta chains presented below share a single source sample, sequenced in a study of STAT3 mutations in large granular lymphocyte leukemia. The method was immunoSEQ multiplex PCR; TCRdb's version includes in-frame clones alone and lacks a portion of them. The table lists some 6,000 clones, approximately 86% of them singletons, with around a sixth in the top ten. Study observations and caveats: At least one immunodominant TCR beta clonotype appeared in every T-cell large granular lymphocyte leukemia patient.

These receptors' targets are unknown. The sequenced sample was PBMCs. The receptors derive from a human donor with T large granular lymphocyte leukemia. Some clones in this sample may be carry-over from other donors' samples.

The chain links TRBV4-2 to TRBJ1-4, with a possible D match to TRBD1 (5 bases). The CDR3 is 15 residues long. V lost 0 bases and J lost 6, with 11 bases in between. The germline CDR1 and CDR2 sequences are LGHNA and YNFKEQ. The DNA of the CDR3 is TGTGCCAGCAGCCAAGATCGGGGGACGGATGAAAAACTGTTTTTT. It specifies CASSQDRGTDEKLFF.

CDR3 bases: TGTGCCAGCAGTTCCCTAGCGGGGGGGCCAGATACGCAGTATTTT. As protein: CASSSLAGGPDTQYF. The gene calls are TRBV7-2 and TRBJ2-3, with 12 bases that match TRBD2. With 6 bases clipped from V and 4 bases from J, the junction kept 5 bases outside the gene matches. This CDR3 is built from 15 residues. Germline assignment: CDR1 SGHTA and CDR2 FQGNSA. The complete variable domain, with remaining parts taken from reference TRBV7-2 and TRBJ2-3, reads GAGVSQSPSNKVTEKGKDVELRCDPISGHTALYWYRQSLGQGLEFLIYFQGNSAPDKSGLPSDRFSAERTGGSVSTLTIQRTQQEDSAVYLCASSSLAGGPDTQYFGPGTRLTVL.

This clone was counted once. The gene calls are TRBV29-1 and TRBJ1-1; D is ambiguous. The CDR3 extends over 11 amino acids. Trimming cost V 7 bases and J 11 bases, with 17 bases left between them. Germline CDR1 is SQVTM and CDR2 is ANQGSEA. The CDR3 region has the DNA TGCAGCGCTCCCGACGGGTTGGGGGCTTTCTTT. It yields the protein CSAPDGLGAFF. Supplemented by reference TRBV29-1 and TRBJ1-1, the full variable domain reads SAVISQKPSRDICQRGTSLTIQCQVDSQVTMMFWYRQQPGQSLTLIATANQGSEATYESGFVIDKFPISRPNLTFSTLTVSNMSPEDSSIYLCSAPDGLGAFFGQGTRLTVV.

The chain recombines TRBV11-2 with TRBJ1-3, with D unclear. Germline loops: CDR1 SGHAT, CDR2 FQNNGV. The CDR3 covers 16 residues. V was shortened by 5 bases and J by 0 bases, with 14 bases between the two germline ends. Here the CDR3 DNA reads TGTGCCAGCAGCATACCAAGGACGGGCTCTGGAAACACCATATATTTT. Its protein product is CASSIPRTGSGNTIYF.

The genes are TRBV6-1 and TRBJ1-5, with D maybe TRBD1 (5 bases). Trimming removed 0 bases from V and 4 bases from J, with 7 bases in between. The length of the CDR3 is 14 residues. Looked up from germline, CDR1 is MNHNS and CDR2 is SASEGT. The CDR3, as DNA: TGTGCCAGCAGTGAAGCGCGACAGAATCAGCCCCAGCATTTT. It specifies CASSEARQNQPQHF.

This clone was observed a single time. J is TRBJ1-1 and V is TRBV6-1; 8 bases are shared with TRBD1. This CDR3 contains 14 residues. Germline-derived CDR1 and CDR2 are MNHNS and SASEGT. The junction had 8 bases not matched to a gene; V was cut back by 4 bases and J by 7 bases. The CDR3 DNA reads TGTGCCAGCAGTGGACGGGACAGGCTAGGTGAAGCTTTCTTT. Its translation: CASSGRDRLGEAFF.

V gene TRBV5-5 combines with J gene TRBJ2-6, with TRBD1 matching 9 bases. The germline gives CDR1 SGHKS, CDR2 YYEKEE (reference sequence). The V gene end was trimmed by 0 bases and the J gene end by 1 base; junction bases not matched to a gene: 5. This CDR3 region has 18 residues. DNA for the CDR3: TGTGCCAGCAGCTTGGTGTCACAGGGGGCATCTGGGGCCAACGTCCTGACTTTC. Residues: CASSLVSQGASGANVLTF.

The chain combines TRBV19 with TRBJ1-6; no firm D call. Trimming cost V 3 bases and J 3 bases, with 6 bases left between them. This CDR3 is 14 amino acids long. CDR1 and CDR2 from the germline V gene are LNHDA and SQIVND (reference sequence). CDR3 sequence: CASSILSYNSPLHF. CDR3 coding DNA: TGTGCCAGTAGTATTCTGAGCTATAATTCACCCCTCCACTTT.

The chain combines TRBV2 with TRBJ1-5; D call uncertain. CDR1 and CDR2 from the germline V gene are SNHLY and FYNNEI. The CDR3 loop spans 17 amino acids. Trimming left V 2 bases short and J 2 bases short, with 16 bases between. DNA for the CDR3: TGTGCCAGCAGTGAAAGGGTAGGAATCGTGGGCAATCAGCCCCAGCATTTT. This gives the protein CASSERVGIVGNQPQHF. Combining the CDR3 with reference TRBV2 and TRBJ1-5 gives the whole variable domain EPEVTQTPSHQVTQMGQEVILRCVPISNHLYFYWYRQILGQKVEFLVSFYNNEISEKSEIFDDQFSVERPDGSNFTLKIRSTKLEDSAMYFCASSERVGIVGNQPQHFGDGTRLSIL.

About this clone itself: The junction departs from the called germline gene at one end, perhaps through a read error. The chain employs TRBV27 and TRBJ1-5; D is unclear. The CDR3 is 16 residues long. Germline loops: CDR1 MNHEY, CDR2 SMNVEV (reference sequence). CDR3 protein: CASSFVGGPSNQPQHF. The CDR3 DNA is TGTGCCAGCAGTTTTGTTGGAGGGCCTAGCAATCAACCCCAGCATTTT.

The chain combines TRBV7-9 with TRBJ2-7, with D tentatively TRBD1 or TRBD2 (5 bases each). This CDR3 is built from 15 residues. The V and J ends lost 3 bases and 0 bases respectively, with 12 bases between them. Germline CDR1 and CDR2: SEHNR and FQNEAQ (reference sequence). In DNA form, the CDR3 reads TGTGCCAGCAGCTTGGGGACGGCCTTCTCCTACGAGCAGTACTTC. Protein product: CASSLGTAFSYEQYF.

J is TRBJ1-2 and V is TRBV5-6; a weak D match, TRBD1 (5 bases). CDR3 length: 13 amino acids. CDR1 is SGHDT and CDR2 is YYEEEE in the germline V gene. Trimming removed 4 bases at V and 2 bases at J, with 9 bases between. The DNA of the CDR3 is TGTGCCAGCAGCCTGGGGCCGAACTATGGCTACACCTTC. Translating gives CASSLGPNYGYTF.

This clone was recorded once. The chain carries TRBV4-1 and TRBJ1-5; D possibly corresponds to TRBD1 (5 bases). The V end was cut by 4 bases, the J end by 6 bases, with 13 bases between. This CDR3 is built from 14 residues. The germline V gene has CDR1 MGHRA and CDR2 YSYEKL. The CDR3 region has the DNA TGCGCCAGCAGCCCTCCGGGGCGCGGTCAGCCCCAGCATTTT. This encodes CASSPPGRGQPQHF.

V usage is TRBV11-2 and J usage is TRBJ1-5, with unresolved D. The V gene lost 1 base and the J gene lost 0 bases, with 4 bases spanning the gap. This CDR3 spans 14 amino acids. The germline gives CDR1 SGHAT, CDR2 FQNNGV. CDR3 residues: CASSLVVSNQPQHF. DNA for the CDR3: TGTGCCAGCAGCTTAGTGGTTAGCAATCAGCCCCAGCATTTT.

The chain carries TRBV6-5 and TRBJ1-5; tentatively, D is TRBD1 (6 bases). This CDR3 spans 14 amino acids. In germline, CDR1 is MNHEY, CDR2 SVGAGI. Trimming left V 6 bases short and J 0 bases short, with 9 bases between. The CDR3 DNA follows: TGTGCCAGCAGACAGGGCAATAGCAATCAGCCCCAGCATTTT. It is translated as CASRQGNSNQPQHF.

The V call is TRBV18, the J call TRBJ2-7; D unresolved. The CDR3 spans 13 residues. CDR1 and CDR2 (germline): KGHSH, LQKENI. Deletions cut 3 bases from V and 2 bases from J, with 8 bases between. CDR3 loop: CASSPGSPYEQYF. CDR3 nucleotides: TGTGCCAGCTCACCGGGCTCCCCCTACGAGCAGTACTTC.

V is TRBV6-1 and J is TRBJ2-1; a possible D gene is TRBD2 (5 bases). The V and J ends lost 2 bases and 12 bases respectively, with 20 bases between them. The CDR3 length is 15 residues. CDR1 and CDR2 (germline): MNHNS, SASEGT. The CDR3 sequence is CASSEYRLARGGQFF. The CDR3 DNA follows: TGTGCCAGCAGTGAATATCGGCTAGCCCGTGGAGGGCAGTTCTTC.

The CDR3 region has the DNA TGTGCCAGTAGTACTCGGACCCGTACCTACGAGCAGTACTTC. Translation gives CASSTRTRTYEQYF. The chain employs TRBV19 and TRBJ2-7; D call uncertain. Trimming took off 4 bases at V and 2 bases at J, with 12 bases between the two ends. CDR3 length equals 14 residues. Germline assignment: CDR1 LNHDA and CDR2 SQIVND (reference sequence). Full variable domain (remainder filled in from reference TRBV19 and TRBJ2-7): DGGITQSPKYLFRKEGQNVTLSCEQNLNHDAMYWYRQDPGQGLRLIYYSQIVNDFQKGDIAEGYSVSREKKESFPLTVTSAQKNPTAFYLCASSTRTRTYEQYFGPGTRLTVT.

The chain is built from TRBV7-3 and TRBJ1-1, with a weak D call TRBD1 (5 bases). From germline, CDR1 is SGHTA and CDR2 FQGTGA. V shed 6 bases and J shed 1 base, with 9 bases lying between them. The CDR3 totals 13 residues. The CDR3 DNA follows: TGTGCCAGCAGGGTGGGGGAGAACACTGAAGCTTTCTTT. Translation: CASRVGENTEAFF. The whole variable domain, filled in from reference TRBV7-3 and TRBJ1-1, reads GAGVSQTPSNKVTEKGKYVELRCDPISGHTALYWYRQSLGQGPEFLIYFQGTGAADDSGLPNDRFFAVRPEGSVSTLKIQRTERGDSAVYLCASRVGENTEAFFGQGTRLTVV.

This clone has a single count. This rearrangement joins TRBV5-1 to TRBJ1-4, with D unresolved. This CDR3 region has 13 residues. V lost 0 bases and J 3 bases, leaving 3 bases between the germline ends. The germline gives CDR1 SGHRS, CDR2 YFSETQ. The CDR3 nucleotides are TGCGCCAGCAGCTTGGTTGCTAATGAAAAACTGTTTTTT. Its translation: CASSLVANEKLFF. The whole variable domain, remainder taken from reference TRBV5-1 and TRBJ1-4, is KAGVTQTPRYLIKTRGQQVTLSCSPISGHRSVSWYQQTPGQGLQFLFEYFSETQRNKGNFPGRFSGRQFSNSRSEMNVSTLELGDSALYLCASSLVANEKLFFGSGTQLSVL.

This rearrangement joins TRBV27 to TRBJ1-2; TRBD1 is a possible D gene (6 bases). CDR3 length: 15 amino acids. Germline V gene data show CDR1 as MNHEY and CDR2 as SMNVEV (reference sequence). Between the trimmed V and J ends, which lost 2 bases and 5 bases, there was a span of 15 bases. The DNA of the CDR3 is TGTGCCAGCAGTTTAACAGGGTCAACTTATTATGGCTACACCTTC. It encodes CASSLTGSTYYGYTF.